Shown below are 8 T cell receptor beta chains from a single sample sequenced in a study of quantifying T cell responses using KT2 cells. About the research overall: cDNA was made from DNase-treated RNA using alpha and beta constant primers.

An oligo carrying a UMI was ligated to the cDNA 3' end. An equimolar mix of RC1.1 and RC1.2 primed the beta chain across TRBC1 and TRBC2. TCRdb used MiXCR to reprocess the UMI-ligation and nested PCR reads, holding one entry per CDR3 protein. This table holds 50,000 to 70,000 distinct CDR3 sequences, more than 9% found once. Sequencing was carried out using PBMCs spiked with cells of the T cell clone KT2. Source of these receptors: a human donor.

This clonotype was observed at least ten times. The chain is built from TRBV11-2 and TRBJ1-4; unclear D gene. Trimming stripped 7 bases from V and 8 bases from J, with 14 bases between. There are 13 residues in the CDR3. Germline V CDR1 and CDR2: SGHAT, FQNNGV. In nucleotides, the CDR3 is TGTGCCAGCACCCTGGGGAGAGAAGAAAAACTGTTTTTT. This sequence encodes CASTLGREEKLFF.

The rearrangement joins TRBV12-5 to TRBJ2-5; D might be TRBD1 or TRBD2, each matching 5 bases. The V end was cut by 6 bases, the J end by 2 bases, with 16 bases between. Germline V gene data show CDR1 as LGHNT and CDR2 as FRNRAP. The CDR3 length is 15 residues. This CDR3 is CASGAEGTEQETQYF. The CDR3 coding sequence is TGTGCTAGTGGCGCCGAGGGGACGGAGCAAGAGACCCAGTACTTC. Complete variable domain (other parts from reference TRBV12-5 and TRBJ2-5): DARVTQTPRHKVTEMGQEVTMRCQPILGHNTVFWYRQTMMQGLELLAYFRNRAPLDDSGMPKDRFSAEMPDATLATLKIQPSEPRDSAVYFCASGAEGTEQETQYFGPGTRLLVL.

This chain uses TRBV6-2 or TRBV6-3 with TRBJ2-7; D gene ambiguous. Deletions cut 7 bases from V and 2 bases from J, with 15 bases between. CDR3 size: 14 residues. CDR1 MNHEY and CDR2 SVGEGT come from the germline V gene. CDR3 amino acids: CASISTGPTYEQYF. As DNA, the CDR3 is TGTGCCAGCATCTCGACCGGGCCAACCTACGAGCAGTACTTC.

The chain joins TRBV12-3 or TRBV12-4 to TRBJ2-7, with D possibly matching TRBD2 (6 bases). The CDR3 covers 13 residues. V was shortened by 6 bases and J by 4 bases, with 13 bases between the two germline ends. CDR3 coding DNA: TGTGCCAGCAGCCTGGGACTGGAGTACGAGCAGTACTTC. The encoded protein is CASSLGLEYEQYF.

This clonotype was seen at least ten times. This chain connects TRBV15 to TRBJ1-2, with 8 bases matching TRBD1. This CDR3 has 15 residues. V shed 0 bases and J 6 bases; nucleotides not matched to a gene: 6. Germline lookup yields CDR1 LNHNV and CDR2 YYDKDF (reference sequence). The CDR3 is CATSRDQTGVDGYTF. The CDR3 DNA is TGTGCCACCAGCAGAGATCAGACAGGGGTAGATGGCTACACCTTC.

The rearrangement links TRBV29-1 to TRBJ2-7, with D possibly being TRBD2 (6 bases). The V end was cut by 4 bases, the J end by 4 bases, with 11 bases between. CDR3 size: 12 residues. Germline CDR1 and CDR2: SQVTM and ANQGSEA. The CDR3, as DNA: TGCAGCGTTGTGGAGGGACGGTACGAGCAGTACTTC. Its translation is CSVVEGRYEQYF.

About this clonotype itself: At one end the junction does not follow the germline gene, possibly because of a read error. The rearrangement links TRBV20-1 to TRBJ1-1; the D gene is possibly TRBD1 (5 bases). CDR3 length: 13 residues. Germline-derived CDR1 and CDR2 are DFQATT and SNEGSKA (reference sequence). CDR3 DNA: TGCAGTGCCCTTCAGGGCTGGGCCACTGAAGCTTACTTT. Its protein product is CSALQGWATEAYF.

This clonotype was counted at least ten times. This chain connects TRBV4-2 to TRBJ2-3; TRBD2 is a possible D gene (6 bases). The V gene's germline CDR1 is LGHNA and CDR2 YNFKEQ. The CDR3 length is 16 residues. With 0 bases removed from V and 0 bases from J, the gap between germline ends came to 10 bases. This CDR3 is CASSQEYGTSTDTQYF. The CDR3 DNA follows: TGTGCCAGCAGCCAAGAATACGGGACTAGCACAGATACGCAGTATTTT.